Below, 20 T cell receptor beta chains from the same sample are listed, as sequenced in a study of glioma-infiltrating T cells. The iRepertoire nested amplicon-rescue multiplex PCR amplified TCR alpha and beta CDR3s from RNA. TCRdb re-derived calls from the multiplex PCR reads in MiXCR, one entry per CDR3 protein. The data show some 130,000 distinct CDR3 sequences, 24% seen once. The source material was glioma tissue, nonneoplastic brain tissue, or PBMCs (not recorded which). These receptor sequences come from a human donor with low-grade glioma or glioblastoma, undergoing nonglioma brain surgery, or in good health (not recorded which).

This clonotype was picked up a small number of times. The V gene is TRBV20-1, the J gene TRBJ2-3, with D perhaps matching TRBD1 or TRBD2 (5 bases each). Germline V gene sequence: CDR1 DFQATT, CDR2 SNEGSKA (reference sequence). The V and J ends lost 3 bases and 2 bases respectively, with 12 bases between them. The CDR3 has 14 residues. The chain's CDR3 is CSASWVGTTDTQYF. In DNA, the CDR3 is TGCAGTGCTAGCTGGGTAGGGACCACAGATACGCAGTATTTT.

The genes are TRBV7-9 and TRBJ1-5; tentatively, D is TRBD1 (6 bases). Trimming pared 0 bases from V and 6 bases from J, leaving 9 bases between. Germline V lookup: CDR1 SEHNR, CDR2 FQNEAQ (reference sequence). The CDR3 length is 14 residues. This CDR3 is CASSLAGGGQPQHF. CDR3 DNA sequence: TGTGCCAGCAGCTTAGCAGGGGGAGGTCAGCCCCAGCATTTT.

The chain has TRBV6-1 and TRBJ2-5; unclear D gene. V was clipped by 6 bases and J by 5 bases, with 16 bases between them. CDR3 length equals 14 residues. Germline V gene sequence: CDR1 MNHNS, CDR2 SASEGT. CDR3 residues: CASRIVIESETQYF. As DNA, the CDR3 is TGTGCCAGCAGGATAGTAATCGAATCGGAGACCCAGTACTTC.

Regarding this clonotype: Possible read error: a much larger clone is one base away. The rearrangement joins TRBV6-1 to TRBJ1-1; tentative D call: TRBD1 (5 bases). This CDR3 spans 14 amino acids. Deletions cut 6 bases from V and 4 bases from J, with 15 bases between. CDR1 and CDR2 from the germline V gene are MNHNS and SASEGT. The CDR3 nucleotides read TGTGCCAGCAGAGCCGGTGGGGGGAGCACTGAAGCTTTCTTT. Residues: CASRAGGGSTEAFF.

Many counts were recorded for this clonotype. V is TRBV20-1 and J is TRBJ1-1; D might be TRBD1 (5 bases). The CDR3 extends over 13 amino acids. The germline gives CDR1 DFQATT, CDR2 SNEGSKA (reference sequence). The germline V and J ends were trimmed by 3 bases and 5 bases, with 13 bases remaining between them. The CDR3 nucleotides read TGCAGTGCTAGGGAGACAGCCCGGACTGAAGCTTTCTTT. Amino acid sequence: CSARETARTEAFF.

Ten or more counts support this clonotype. V is TRBV27 and J is TRBJ2-5; no firm D call. This CDR3 region has 14 residues. CDR1 MNHEY and CDR2 SMNVEV come from the germline V gene (reference sequence). V was clipped by 3 bases and J by 0 bases, with 8 bases between them. The CDR3 DNA sequence: TGTGCCAGCAGTTTTGCCGCGGACCAAGAGACCCAGTACTTC. Amino acids: CASSFAADQETQYF.

The chain links TRBV7-2 to TRBJ2-4; 10 positions agree with TRBD2. The germline V gene has CDR1 SGHTA and CDR2 FQGNSA. The CDR3 is 15 amino acids. Trimming removed 5 bases from V and 13 bases from J; junction bases left unmatched: 14. The CDR3 protein is CASSPTSGDYNEQYF. DNA of the CDR3: TGTGCCAGCAGCCCAACTAGCGGGGATTACAATGAGCAGTACTTC.

This clonotype was seen ten or more times. The chain links TRBV27 to TRBJ2-2; D gene ambiguous. CDR1 is MNHEY and CDR2 is SMNVEV in the germline V gene (reference sequence). V was cut by 7 bases and J by 5 bases, with 14 bases left in between. CDR3 size: 14 residues. CDR3 in amino acids: CASINLVITGELFF. The CDR3 bases are TGTGCCAGCATCAACCTTGTCATAACCGGGGAGCTGTTTTTT.

Comment on this clonotype: The germline gene is not matched at one end of the junction; a read error may be the cause. The chain carries TRBV14 and TRBJ1-1; D unclear. This CDR3 contains 13 residues. CDR1 is SGHDN and CDR2 is FVKESK in the germline V gene. CDR3 amino acids: CASSHWQNTEALF. CDR3 nucleotide sequence: TGTGCCAGCAGCCATTGGCAAAACACTGAAGCTCTCTTT.

This clonotype was counted ten times or more. This chain joins TRBV6-1 and TRBJ1-1; the D gene is possibly TRBD1 (6 bases). The CDR3 is 14 residues long. V dropped 7 bases and J dropped 4 bases, with 16 bases sitting between them. Germline CDR1 is MNHNS and CDR2 is SASEGT. CDR3 sequence (DNA): TGTGCCAGCACCAAGACAGGCCGCGGCACTGAAGCTTTCTTT. It encodes CASTKTGRGTEAFF.

This clonotype showed up just a few times. This chain joins TRBV12-3 or TRBV12-4 and TRBJ1-5; D gene uncertain. The CDR3 is 13 amino acids. Trimming stripped 7 bases from V and 0 bases from J, with 7 bases between. The CDR3 region is CASNGNSNQPQHF. The CDR3 region has the DNA TGTGCCAGCAACGGCAATAGCAATCAGCCCCAGCATTTT.

This chain uses TRBV6-1 with TRBJ1-6; D not certain. Deletions cut 4 bases from V and 6 bases from J, with 10 bases between. CDR3 size: 14 residues. The germline V gene has CDR1 MNHNS and CDR2 SASEGT. The CDR3 reads CASSGRSFNSPLHF. The CDR3 DNA follows: TGTGCCAGCAGTGGACGCAGCTTTAATTCACCCCTCCACTTT.

This clonotype has ten or more counts. The chain uses TRBV6-1 and TRBJ2-1, with 7 bases fitting TRBD1. Per the germline V gene, CDR1 is MNHNS and CDR2 is SASEGT. The J segment lost 7 bases and the V segment lost 2 bases, leaving 8 bases of the junction unmatched. The CDR3 has 15 amino acids. The DNA of the CDR3 is TGTGCCAGCAGTGAATATGGGACAGCCTCGAATGAGCAGTTCTTC. This codes for CASSEYGTASNEQFF.

J is TRBJ2-1 and V is TRBV5-1, with 11 positions matching TRBD2. V lost 3 bases and J lost 5; bases outside the gene matches: 7. Germline V CDR1 and CDR2: SGHRS, YFSETQ. The CDR3 is 16 amino acids. The CDR3 here is CASSSTGTSGHNEQFF. Written as DNA, the CDR3 is TGCGCCAGCAGCTCGACCGGGACTAGCGGCCACAATGAGCAGTTCTTC.

This clonotype was seen ten or more times. The rearrangement joins TRBV6-6 to TRBJ1-2; the D gene is possibly TRBD1 (5 bases). The CDR3 has 17 residues. CDR1 and CDR2 (germline): MNHNY, SVGAGI (reference sequence). V lost 0 bases to trimming and J lost 7 bases, with 21 bases between them. As DNA, the CDR3 is TGTGCCAGCAGTTACTCGAGGTCAGGGATTGTCAGCTCTGGCTACACCTTC. Translated, it gives CASSYSRSGIVSSGYTF.

This clonotype was seen a few times. The chain recombines TRBV28 with TRBJ1-1; D perhaps matches TRBD1 (6 bases). CDR1 is MDHEN and CDR2 is SYDVKM in the germline V gene. The CDR3 consists of 16 residues. V was clipped by 2 bases and J by 0 bases, with 13 bases between them. The chain's CDR3 is CASSLGGGGLNTEAFF. The CDR3 nucleotides are TGTGCCAGCAGTTTAGGGGGGGGGGGCTTGAACACTGAAGCTTTCTTT. Together with reference TRBV28 and TRBJ1-1, the CDR3 gives the full variable domain: DVKVTQSSRYLVKRTGEKVFLECVQDMDHENMFWYRQDPGLGLRLIYFSYDVKMKEKGDIPEGYSVSREKKERFSLILESASTNQTSMYLCASSLGGGGLNTEAFFGQGTRLTVV.

J is TRBJ1-5 and V is TRBV20-1; TRBD1 matches at 9 bases. Looked up from germline, CDR1 is DFQATT and CDR2 is SNEGSKA (reference sequence). J lost 4 bases, V lost 2 bases, and 6 bases had no gene match. The CDR3 contains 15 residues. DNA for the CDR3: TGCAGTGCTAGAACTACAGGGACAGGGAATCAGCCCCAGCATTTT. Translation gives CSARTTGTGNQPQHF.

This clonotype was counted ten times or more. The rearrangement uses TRBV6-6 and TRBJ1-2, with unresolved D. Germline CDR1 MNHNY, CDR2 SVGAGI (reference sequence). The CDR3 is made up of 14 amino acids. V dropped 0 bases and J dropped 6 bases, with 11 bases sitting between them. The CDR3 reads CASSYSRQSNGYTF. Written as DNA, the CDR3 is TGTGCCAGCAGTTACTCTCGGCAGTCAAATGGCTACACCTTC.

This sequence joins TRBV19 and TRBJ1-5; D remains ambiguous. The CDR3 runs 16 residues. CDR1 LNHDA and CDR2 SQIVND come from the germline V gene (reference sequence). V gave up 2 bases and J gave up 0 bases, with 11 bases separating them. The DNA of the CDR3 is TGTGCCAGTAGTATAAATTACCGACCTAGCAATCAGCCCCAGCATTTT. This codes for CASSINYRPSNQPQHF.

This chain connects TRBV7-2 to TRBJ2-5; maybe TRBD2 (5 bases). The CDR3 runs 13 residues. Deletions cut 5 bases from V and 5 bases from J, with 12 bases between. Germline lookup yields CDR1 SGHTA and CDR2 FQGNSA. Here the CDR3 reads CASSPRTHETQYF. The CDR3 DNA is TGTGCCAGCAGCCCCCGGACTCACGAGACCCAGTACTTC. Combining the CDR3 with reference TRBV7-2 and TRBJ2-5 gives the whole variable domain GAGVSQSPSNKVTEKGKDVELRCDPISGHTALYWYRQSLGQGLEFLIYFQGNSAPDKSGLPSDRFSAERTGGSVSTLTIQRTQQEDSAVYLCASSPRTHETQYFGPGTRLLVL.